The clone carrying this T cell receptor beta chain showed up just a few times. Antigen unknown. The data stem from a study of T cell clonotyping in hematopoietic cell transplantation. The protocol was immunoSEQ multiplex PCR, while the TCRdb copy is restricted to in-frame clones and leaves out a portion. The data contain 10,000 to 15,000 clones, roughly 92% of them singletons. This CDR3 contains 14 residues. Germline V gene data show CDR1 as SNHLY and CDR2 as FYNNEI. V was shortened by 2 bases and J by 5 bases, with 12 bases between the two germline ends. General observations from the study: Pathologically expanded recipient clonotypes increased progressively from day 30 to day 180 as diversity fell. Without cell sorting, CD4 versus CD8 contributions remain unresolved. At the given depth, recipient repertoires were over 97% de novo clonotypes. Higher Inverse Simpson Index values in graft donor and pretransplant recipient predicted broader posttransplant TCR diversity.

The gene calls are TRBV2 and TRBJ2-5; D perhaps matches TRBD1 (5 bases). The TCR sequence derives from a female patient between 50 and 60 years old who had an allogeneic stem cell transplant from an unrelated donor, so the T cells may come from the graft donor. Some clones in this sample may be carry-over from other donors' samples. The source was PBMCs, collected 100 days after allogeneic stem cell transplant. CDR3 amino acids: CASSENFRAETQYF. CDR3 bases: TGTGCCAGCAGTGAAAATTTCAGGGCTGAGACCCAGTACTTC.